This T cell receptor beta chain was documented in a study of blood T cell repertoires in COVID-19. Overall study: Nucleic acid was either cDNA or gDNA, and it came from T cells, B-cell-depleted T cells, or PBMCs.

This CDR3 is 15 amino acids long. J was trimmed by 5 bases and V by 4 bases; bases with no gene match: 9. Per germline, CDR1 SGHTA and CDR2 FQGTGA. Sequencing used immunoSEQ multiplex PCR; TCRdb keeps in-frame clones, though not all of them. This table holds roughly 180,000 clones, about 85% found once. The specimen sequenced was peripheral blood. The V and J genes are TRBV7-3 and TRBJ1-1; 8 nucleotides align to TRBD1. The receptor was isolated from a man aged 55-75 years who had recovered from COVID-19. CDR3 region: CASSSTDRGGTEAFF. The CDR3 coding sequence is TGTGCCAGCAGCTCCACTGACAGGGGAGGAACTGAAGCTTTCTTT.